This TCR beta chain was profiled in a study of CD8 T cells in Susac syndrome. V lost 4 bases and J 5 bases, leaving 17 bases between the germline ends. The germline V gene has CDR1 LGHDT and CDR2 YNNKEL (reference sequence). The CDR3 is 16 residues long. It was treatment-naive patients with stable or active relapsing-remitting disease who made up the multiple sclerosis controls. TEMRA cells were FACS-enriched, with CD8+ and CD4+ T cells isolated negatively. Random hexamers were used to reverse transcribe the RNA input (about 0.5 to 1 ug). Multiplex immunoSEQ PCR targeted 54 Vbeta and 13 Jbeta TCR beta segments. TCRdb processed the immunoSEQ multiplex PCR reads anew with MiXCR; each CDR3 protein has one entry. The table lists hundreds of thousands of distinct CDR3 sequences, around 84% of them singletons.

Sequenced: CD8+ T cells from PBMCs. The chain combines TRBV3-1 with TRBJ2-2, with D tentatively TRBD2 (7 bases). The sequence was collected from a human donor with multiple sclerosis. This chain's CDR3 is CASSPYGEGVTGELFF. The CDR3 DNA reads TGTGCCAGCAGCCCGTATGGGGAGGGGGTAACCGGGGAGCTGTTTTTT.